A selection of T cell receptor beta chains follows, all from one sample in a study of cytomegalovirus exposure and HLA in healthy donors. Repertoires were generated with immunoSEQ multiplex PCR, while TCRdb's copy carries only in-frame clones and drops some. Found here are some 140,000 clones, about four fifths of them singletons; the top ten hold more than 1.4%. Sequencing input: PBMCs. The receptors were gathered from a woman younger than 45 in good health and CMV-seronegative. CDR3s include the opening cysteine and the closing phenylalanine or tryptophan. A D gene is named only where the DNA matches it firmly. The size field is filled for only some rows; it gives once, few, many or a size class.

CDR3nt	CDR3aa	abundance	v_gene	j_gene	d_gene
TGTGCCAGCAGCGTCTCGGGAGCGCACGATACGCAGTATTTT	CASSVSGAHDTQYF	-	TRBV9	TRBJ2-3	-
TGTGCCACCAGCAGCGACAGGTCCAACACCATATATTTT	CATSSDRSNTIYF	-	TRBV15	TRBJ1-3	-
TGTGCCAGCAGTTTACCTAGCGGGGCGTCGCACAATGAGCAGTTCTTC	CASSLPSGASHNEQFF	-	TRBV28	TRBJ2-1	TRBD2
TGCGCCAGCAGCCCCTCCATCCTGAGTAATGGGGAGCTGTTTTTT	CASSPSILSNGELFF	-	TRBV5-1	TRBJ2-2	-
TGTGCCAGCAGTTTATACATCCACAATGAGCAGTTCTTC	CASSLYIHNEQFF	once	TRBV27	TRBJ2-1	-
TGTGCCAGCAGCGCATTAGCGGGGCGATCCTACAATGAGCAGTTCTTC	CASSALAGRSYNEQFF	-	TRBV9	TRBJ2-1	TRBD2
TGTGCCAGCAGTGAAACCCCAGGGTATGGCTACACCTTC	CASSETPGYGYTF	-	TRBV2	TRBJ1-2	-
TGTGCCAGTAGCGGCTATGGCTACACCTTC	CASSGYGYTF	-	TRBV19	TRBJ1-2	-
TGCGCCAGCAGCCCGGAGTCCTATGGCTACACCTTC	CASSPESYGYTF	-	TRBV5-1	TRBJ1-2	-
TGTGCCAGCTCACCACGTGGACAGGGGGGAGAGACCCAGTACTTC	CASSPRGQGGETQYF	-	TRBV18	TRBJ2-5	TRBD1
TGTGCCAGCAAATGGCAGGGTGGCGCCGAGCAGTACTTC	CASKWQGGAEQYF	once	TRBV5-4	TRBJ2-7	-